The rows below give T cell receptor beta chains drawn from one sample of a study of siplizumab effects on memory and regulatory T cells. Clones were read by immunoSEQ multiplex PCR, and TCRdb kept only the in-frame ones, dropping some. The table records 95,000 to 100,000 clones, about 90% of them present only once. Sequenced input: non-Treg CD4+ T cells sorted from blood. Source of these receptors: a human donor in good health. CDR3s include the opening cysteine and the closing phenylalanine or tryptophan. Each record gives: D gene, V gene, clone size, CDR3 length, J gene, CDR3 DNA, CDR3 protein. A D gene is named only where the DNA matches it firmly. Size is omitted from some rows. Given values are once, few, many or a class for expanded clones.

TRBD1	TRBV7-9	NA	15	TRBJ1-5	TGTGCCAGCAGCCCGGACAGGTTCAATAATCAGCCCCAGCATTTT	CASSPDRFNNQPQHF
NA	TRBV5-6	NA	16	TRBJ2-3	TGTGCCAGCAGCTTGGCGGGGGCAGCATACACAGATACGCAGTATTTT	CASSLAGAAYTDTQYF
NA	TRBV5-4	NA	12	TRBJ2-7	TGTGCCAGCAGTTCAAGCTCCTACGAGCAGTACTTC	CASSSSSYEQYF
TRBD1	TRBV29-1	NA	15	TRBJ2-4	TGCAGCGTAAGCAGGACAGGGCCGCCGAAAAACATTCAGTACTTC	CSVSRTGPPKNIQYF
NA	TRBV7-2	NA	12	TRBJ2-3	TGTGCCAGCAGCCCCGTAGTAGATACGCAGTATTTT	CASSPVVDTQYF
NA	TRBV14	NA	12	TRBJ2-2	TGTGCCAGCAGCCAAGTCGCCGGGGAGCTGTTTTTT	CASSQVAGELFF
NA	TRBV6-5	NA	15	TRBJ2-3	TGTGCCAGCAGTTACGGGGGACGGTACACAGATACGCAGTATTTT	CASSYGGRYTDTQYF
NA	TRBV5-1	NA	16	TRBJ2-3	TGCGCCAGCAGCTTGGGACACCAAACCTCCACAGATACGCAGTATTTT	CASSLGHQTSTDTQYF
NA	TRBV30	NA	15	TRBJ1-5	TGTGCCTGGAGTGTACTAGGCCTTCGGGGTCAGCCCCAGCATTTT	CAWSVLGLRGQPQHF
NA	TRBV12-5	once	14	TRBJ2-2	TGTGCTAGTGGGACCGGGGCGAACACCGGGGAGCTGTTTTTT	CASGTGANTGELFF
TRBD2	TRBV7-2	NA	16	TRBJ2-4	TGTGCCAGCAGCTCCTTGGGACTAGCGGGTGGAAACATTCAGTACTTC	CASSSLGLAGGNIQYF
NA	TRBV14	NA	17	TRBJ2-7	TGTGCCAGCAGCCTCCTCGACTCCGGGACCTTGACCTACGAGCAGTACTTC	CASSLLDSGTLTYEQYF